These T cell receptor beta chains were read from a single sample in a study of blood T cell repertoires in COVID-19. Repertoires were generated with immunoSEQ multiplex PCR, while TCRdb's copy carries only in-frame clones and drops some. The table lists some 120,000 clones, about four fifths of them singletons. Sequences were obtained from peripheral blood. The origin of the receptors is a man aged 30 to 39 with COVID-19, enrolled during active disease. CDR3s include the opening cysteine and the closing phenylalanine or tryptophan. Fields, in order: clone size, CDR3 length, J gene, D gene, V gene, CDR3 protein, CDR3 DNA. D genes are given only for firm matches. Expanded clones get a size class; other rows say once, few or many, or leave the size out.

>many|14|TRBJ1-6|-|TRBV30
CAWSVWENNSPLHF
TGTGCCTGGAGTGTATGGGAGAATAATTCACCCCTCCACTTT
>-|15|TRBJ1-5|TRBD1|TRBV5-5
CASSLGQGAYQPQHF
TGTGCCAGCAGCTTGGGACAGGGGGCTTATCAGCCCCAGCATTTT
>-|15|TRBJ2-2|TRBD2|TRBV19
CASRSGGGGTGELFF
TGTGCCAGTAGGAGCGGGGGGGGCGGCACCGGGGAGCTGTTTTTT
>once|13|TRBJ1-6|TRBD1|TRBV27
CASRGQGSSPLHF
TGTGCCAGCAGGGGACAGGGGAGTTCACCCCTCCACTTT
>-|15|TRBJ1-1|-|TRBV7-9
CASSQTGRGNTEAFF
TGTGCCAGCAGCCAGACAGGTAGGGGGAACACTGAAGCTTTCTTT
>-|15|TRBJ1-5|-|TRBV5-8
CASSYAGRSNQPQHF
TGTGCCAGCAGCTACGCGGGACGAAGCAATCAGCCCCAGCATTTT
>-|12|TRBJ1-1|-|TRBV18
CASSYPLTEAFF
TGTGCCAGCTCCTACCCTCTCACTGAAGCTTTCTTT
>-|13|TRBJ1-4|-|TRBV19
CATSGAVNEKLFF
TGTGCCACCTCAGGGGCTGTTAATGAAAAACTGTTTTTT
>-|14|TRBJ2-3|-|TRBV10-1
CASSPAGSRDTQYF
TGCGCCAGCAGTCCGGCGGGATCACGAGATACGCAGTATTTT
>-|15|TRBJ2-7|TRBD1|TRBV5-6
CASSFLEQGAYEQYF
TGTGCCAGCAGCTTTCTAGAACAGGGGGCATACGAGCAGTACTTC